This T cell receptor (beta chain) was sequenced during a study of CD8 T cells in Susac syndrome. CDR1 is SGHRS, CDR2 YFSETQ, per germline. V was trimmed by 4 bases and J by 2 bases, leaving 13 bases between them. The CDR3 sequence is 14 residues long. Through negative isolation, CD4+ and CD8+ T cells were obtained, while TEMRA cells were enriched using FACS. RNA was extracted with the RNeasy kit, and a quantity of about 0.45 to 1 ug was reverse transcribed using random hexamers. TCRdb reprocessed the immunoSEQ multiplex PCR reads with MiXCR, giving one entry per CDR3 protein. The sample holds 200,000 or so distinct CDR3 sequences, about 94% seen once.

Sequences were obtained from CD4+ T cells from PBMCs. The receptor was derived from a human donor with multiple sclerosis. V gene TRBV5-1 combines with J gene TRBJ2-7; D ambiguous. The CDR3 is CASSPEGLPYEQYF. CDR3 nucleotides: TGCGCCAGCAGCCCCGAAGGGCTCCCCTACGAGCAGTACTTC.